Listed here are 10 T cell receptor beta chains from one sample, sequenced in a study of cytomegalovirus exposure and HLA in healthy donors. The PCR had 60 Vbeta and 13 Jbeta primers. The method was immunoSEQ multiplex PCR; TCRdb's version includes in-frame clones alone and lacks a portion of them. Its listing shows roughly 82,000 clones. Source material: PBMCs. These TCRs come from a woman in her sixties or seventies in good health and CMV-seronegative.

The chain employs TRBV7-2 and TRBJ1-4; no reliable D call. The CDR3 contains 13 residues. CDR1 SGHTA and CDR2 FQGNSA come from the germline V gene. V dropped 3 bases and J dropped 7 bases, with 9 bases sitting between them. The CDR3: CASSFGKGEKLFF. For the CDR3, the DNA is TGTGCCAGCAGCTTCGGGAAGGGTGAAAAACTGTTTTTT.

J is TRBJ2-7 and V is TRBV5-1, with TRBD1 identical over 8 bases. Germline V lookup: CDR1 SGHRS, CDR2 YFSETQ. The CDR3 totals 16 residues. The junction had 9 bases not matched to a gene; V was cut back by 4 bases and J by 0 bases. This CDR3 is CASSLIGQGSSYEQYF. DNA for the CDR3: TGCGCCAGCAGCCTTATTGGACAGGGTAGCTCCTACGAGCAGTACTTC.

This sequence joins TRBV7-9 and TRBJ2-5; weak D call: TRBD1 (5 bases). The germline V gene encodes CDR1 SEHNR and CDR2 FQNEAQ (reference sequence). The CDR3 is made up of 16 amino acids. The V end lost 2 bases, the J end lost 1 base, and 14 bases lay between the germline ends. This CDR3 reads CASSLLAGNGQETQYF. DNA for the CDR3: TGTGCCAGCAGCTTACTGGCAGGGAATGGCCAAGAGACCCAGTACTTC.

The J gene is TRBJ2-7, the V gene TRBV29-1, with TRBD1 as a possible D gene (6 bases). Trimming cost V 6 bases and J 1 base, with 10 bases left between them. The germline V gene encodes CDR1 SQVTM and CDR2 ANQGSEA. CDR3 length: 12 amino acids. CDR3 region: CSVGRGSYEQYF. Written as DNA, the CDR3 is TGCAGCGTAGGCAGGGGATCCTACGAGCAGTACTTC.

V and J are TRBV12-5 and TRBJ2-1; D is possibly TRBD2 (5 bases). Trimming cost V 5 bases and J 9 bases, with 14 bases left between them. Germline assignment: CDR1 LGHNT and CDR2 FRNRAP. There are 13 residues in the CDR3. CDR3 region: CASGGYLGSEQFF. The CDR3 nucleotides are TGTGCTAGTGGTGGATATCTGGGGAGTGAGCAGTTCTTC.

This chain uses TRBV9 with TRBJ1-1, with 10 bases identical to TRBD1. After removal of 0 bases from V and 1 base from J, the junction contained 9 bases not matched to a gene. Per the germline V gene, CDR1 is SGDLS and CDR2 is YYNGEE. This CDR3 comprises 18 residues. CDR3 sequence: CASSVVGTGVVGNTEAFF. In DNA, the CDR3 is TGTGCCAGCAGCGTAGTAGGGACAGGGGTTGTGGGGAACACTGAAGCTTTCTTT.

The chain carries TRBV5-1 and TRBJ2-5; the match to TRBD1 covers 7 bases. Germline CDR1 reads SGHRS; CDR2 reads YFSETQ. This CDR3 comprises 17 residues. Trimming cost V 4 bases and J 4 bases; bases outside gene matches: 16. The CDR3: CASSTLATGSGGETQYF. The CDR3 DNA reads as TGCGCCAGCAGCACCCTCGCGACAGGGAGTGGAGGAGAGACCCAGTACTTC.

The V call is TRBV27, the J call TRBJ2-7, with a weak D call TRBD2 (6 bases). V was pared by 5 bases and J by 3 bases, with 14 bases between. The CDR3 length is 14 residues. Germline V CDR1 and CDR2: MNHEY, SMNVEV (reference sequence). This chain's CDR3 is CASSKRGLLYEQYF. The CDR3 region has the DNA TGTGCCAGCAGTAAAAGGGGACTGCTCTACGAGCAGTACTTC.

The chain combines TRBV27 with TRBJ2-2; 9 bases are shared with TRBD1. The CDR3 totals 14 residues. The junction had 9 bases not matched to a gene; V was cut back by 9 bases and J by 7 bases. Germline V gene data show CDR1 as MNHEY and CDR2 as SMNVEV (reference sequence). The CDR3 spells CASTGQGIFGELFF. For the CDR3, the DNA is TGTGCCAGTACGGGACAGGGAATTTTCGGGGAGCTGTTTTTT.

V gene TRBV27 combines with J gene TRBJ2-7, with TRBD1 as a possible D gene (6 bases). Trimming removed 6 bases from V and 2 bases from J, with 14 bases in between. The CDR3 totals 14 residues. Germline CDR1 is MNHEY and CDR2 is SMNVEV (reference sequence). This CDR3 reads CASSVTGPTYEQYF. The CDR3, as DNA: TGTGCCAGCAGCGTGACAGGTCCTACCTACGAGCAGTACTTC.